This TCR beta chain was captured by sequencing in a study of T cells in Graves' hyperthyroidism and ophthalmopathy. This clonotype appeared many times. Exclusions: uncontrolled infection, other autoimmune disease, pregnancy, lactation. Thyroid ultrasound and orbital computed tomography, with clinical symptoms and serum thyroxine and TRAb, informed diagnoses. From germline, CDR1 is SGHTA and CDR2 FQGNSA. The CDR3 sequence is 14 residues long. V was pared by 5 bases and J by 5 bases, with 6 bases of the junction left unmatched. Authors of the study amplified TCR beta CDR3 regions from RNA transcripts. With the HTBI primer set, the TCR CDR3 went through a first round of RT-PCR. Via MiXCR, TCRdb re-called the multiplex PCR reads, giving one row per CDR3 protein. This sample has approximately 600,000 distinct CDR3 sequences, with about 17% found just once.

This chain joins TRBV7-2 and TRBJ2-3; TRBD1 aligns across 8 bases. This sequence was found in a woman in her twenties or thirties with Graves' hyperthyroidism. Sequencing was performed on blood. CDR3 sequence reads: CASSIGQGGDTQYF. CDR3 bases: TGTGCCAGCAGCATCGGACAGGGTGGAGATACGCAGTATTTT.